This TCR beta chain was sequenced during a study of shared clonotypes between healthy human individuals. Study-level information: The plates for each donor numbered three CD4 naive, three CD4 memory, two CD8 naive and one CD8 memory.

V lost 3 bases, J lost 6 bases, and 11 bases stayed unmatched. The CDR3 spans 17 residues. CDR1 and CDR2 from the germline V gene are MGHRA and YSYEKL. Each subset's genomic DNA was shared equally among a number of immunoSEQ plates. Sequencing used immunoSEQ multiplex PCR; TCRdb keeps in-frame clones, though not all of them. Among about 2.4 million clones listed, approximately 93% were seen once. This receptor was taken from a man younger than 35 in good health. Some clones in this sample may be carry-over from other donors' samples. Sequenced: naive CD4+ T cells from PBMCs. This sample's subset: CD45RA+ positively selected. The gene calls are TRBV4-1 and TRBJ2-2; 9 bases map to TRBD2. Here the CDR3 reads CASSQDLSGRIPGELFF. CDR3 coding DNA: TGCGCCAGCAGCCAGGACCTTAGCGGGAGAATCCCCGGGGAGCTGTTTTTT.